These 11 T cell receptor beta chains were all obtained from the same sample, sequenced in a study of a mutant IDH1 vaccine in newly diagnosed glioma. Method: immunoSEQ multiplex PCR; TCRdb's copy keeps in-frame clones and lacks some. The data show around 54,000 clones, with more than 80% seen just once and around 21% held by the top ten. Time point noted: baseline, week 1 (first vaccination visit). Treatment denoted: pre-vaccination baseline after standard-of-care therapy. The source material was PBMCs, sampled from a glioma patient treated with radiotherapy, temozolomide or both. The receptors were gathered from a man aged 18 to 30 with glioma.

In DNA, the CDR3 is TGTGCCAGCAGTTACCCCCAGTCCATTTACACAGATACGCAGTATTTT. It specifies CASSYPQSIYTDTQYF. The chain has TRBV6-6 and TRBJ2-3; D gene ambiguous. V dropped 2 bases and J dropped 2 bases, with 14 bases sitting between them. The CDR3 runs to 16 residues. CDR1 MNHNY and CDR2 SVGAGI come from the germline V gene (reference sequence).

The chain uses TRBV27 and TRBJ2-1; the D gene is possibly TRBD2 (6 bases). Germline-derived CDR1 and CDR2 are MNHEY and SMNVEV (reference sequence). The length of the CDR3 is 14 residues. V was shortened by 0 bases and J by 6 bases, with 9 bases between the two germline ends. The CDR3 protein is CASSLSQGGNEQFF. The CDR3 nucleotides read TGTGCCAGCAGTTTATCCCAGGGAGGCAATGAGCAGTTCTTC.

This chain connects TRBV9 to TRBJ2-2, with a tentative D call TRBD1 (5 bases). Trimming took off 0 bases at V and 8 bases at J, with 14 bases between the two ends. This CDR3 is 15 amino acids long. The germline CDR1 and CDR2 sequences are SGDLS and YYNGEE. In DNA form, the CDR3 reads TGTGCCAGCAGCGTAGGACCCTCAGGGTCAGGGGAGCTGTTTTTT. It encodes CASSVGPSGSGELFF.

The V call is TRBV27, the J call TRBJ2-7; possible D gene TRBD1, 5 bases. V was pared by 6 bases and J by 4 bases, with 19 bases between. Germline loops: CDR1 MNHEY, CDR2 SMNVEV (reference sequence). This CDR3 is 15 amino acids long. CDR3 residues: CASSLRAGAVYEQYF. In nucleotides, the CDR3 is TGTGCCAGCAGCCTAAGGGCTGGGGCGGTGTACGAGCAGTACTTC.

The genes are TRBV5-1 and TRBJ2-7, with 9 bases that match TRBD2. Trimming cost V 8 bases and J 3 bases; bases outside gene matches: 9. Germline-derived CDR1 and CDR2 are SGHRS and YFSETQ. This CDR3 has 14 residues. As DNA, the CDR3 is TGCGCCAGTGCCTTAGCGGGGGATTTCTACGAGCAGTACTTC. Residues: CASALAGDFYEQYF.

This clone turned up a few times. The chain is built from TRBV30 and TRBJ1-1; D unclear. The CDR3 totals 10 residues. V lost 6 bases and J 5 bases, leaving 7 bases between the germline ends. The germline V gene has CDR1 GTSNPN and CDR2 SVGIG (reference sequence). Here the CDR3 reads CACGRTEAFF. Written as DNA, the CDR3 is TGTGCCTGTGGACGAACTGAAGCTTTCTTT.

The chain joins TRBV5-8 to TRBJ2-5, with no clear D. Trimming left V 0 bases short and J 2 bases short, with 20 bases between. Germline V gene data show CDR1 as SGHTS and CDR2 as YDEGEE. The CDR3 is made up of 18 amino acids. The CDR3 DNA follows: TGTGCCAGCAGCTTGGATGGTTCCCTTCGCGCATTACAAGAGACCCAGTACTTC. Protein product: CASSLDGSLRALQETQYF.

The CDR3 reads CATSRGYDEKLFF. The CDR3 DNA is TGTGCCACCTCGCGGGGGTATGATGAAAAACTGTTTTTT. The chain uses TRBV19 and TRBJ1-4, with D possibly TRBD1 on 5 matching bases. Germline V gene data show CDR1 as LNHDA and CDR2 as SQIVND (reference sequence). Trimming removed 10 bases at V and 6 bases at J, with 15 bases between. The CDR3 has 13 amino acids.

The V and J genes are TRBV11-2 and TRBJ1-2, with TRBD1 matching 8 bases. This CDR3 is 17 amino acids long. After removal of 5 bases from V and 6 bases from J, the junction contained 17 bases not matched to a gene. Per the germline V gene, CDR1 is SGHAT and CDR2 is FQNNGV. The DNA of the CDR3 is TGTGCCAGCAGCCGCGTTCCGGACAGGGAAGTCAACGATGGCTACACCTTC. It translates to CASSRVPDREVNDGYTF.

This chain connects TRBV28 to TRBJ2-7; TRBD1 might be the D (6 bases). Per the germline V gene, CDR1 is MDHEN and CDR2 is SYDVKM. Trimming pared 3 bases from V and 0 bases from J, leaving 9 bases between. This CDR3 contains 14 residues. CDR3: CASSFIGGSYEQYF. CDR3 bases: TGTGCCAGCAGTTTCATAGGGGGCTCCTACGAGCAGTACTTC.

V is TRBV7-9 and J is TRBJ1-5, with 7 bases identical to TRBD1. Germline V CDR1 and CDR2: SEHNR, FQNEAQ (reference sequence). The CDR3 spans 14 residues. V lost 5 bases, J lost 1 base, and 2 bases stayed unmatched. For the CDR3, the DNA is TGTGCCAGCAGCAAACAGGGGAGCAATCAGCCCCAGCATTTT. This sequence encodes CASSKQGSNQPQHF.